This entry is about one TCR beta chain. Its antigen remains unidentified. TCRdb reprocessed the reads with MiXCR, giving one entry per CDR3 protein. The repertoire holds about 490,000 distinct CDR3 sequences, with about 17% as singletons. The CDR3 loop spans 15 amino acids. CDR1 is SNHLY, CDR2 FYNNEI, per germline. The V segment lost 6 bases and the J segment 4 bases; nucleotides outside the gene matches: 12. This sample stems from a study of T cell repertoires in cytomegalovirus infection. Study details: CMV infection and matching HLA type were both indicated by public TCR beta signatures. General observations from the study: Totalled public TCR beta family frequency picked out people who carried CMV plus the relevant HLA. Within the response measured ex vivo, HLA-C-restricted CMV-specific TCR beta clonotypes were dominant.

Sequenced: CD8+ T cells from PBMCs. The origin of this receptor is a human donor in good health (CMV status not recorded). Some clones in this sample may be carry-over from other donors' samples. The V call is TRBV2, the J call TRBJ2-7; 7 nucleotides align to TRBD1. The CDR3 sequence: CASRAYRQGGYEQYF. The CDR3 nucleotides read TGTGCCAGCAGGGCTTACAGACAGGGCGGGTACGAGCAGTACTTC. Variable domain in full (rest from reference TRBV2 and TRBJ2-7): EPEVTQTPSHQVTQMGQEVILRCVPISNHLYFYWYRQILGQKVEFLVSFYNNEISEKSEIFDDQFSVERPDGSNFTLKIRSTKLEDSAMYFCASRAYRQGGYEQYFGPGTRLTVT.